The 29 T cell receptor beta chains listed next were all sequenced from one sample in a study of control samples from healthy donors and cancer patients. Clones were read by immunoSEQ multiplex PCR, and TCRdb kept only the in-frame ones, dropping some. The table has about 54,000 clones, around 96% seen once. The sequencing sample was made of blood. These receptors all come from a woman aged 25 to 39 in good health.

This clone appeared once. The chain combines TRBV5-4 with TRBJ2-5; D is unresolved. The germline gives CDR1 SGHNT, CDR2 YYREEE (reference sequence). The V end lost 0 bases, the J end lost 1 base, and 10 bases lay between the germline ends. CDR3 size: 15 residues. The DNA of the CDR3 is TGTGCCAGCAGCTTGGCCGCAGCAACCCAAGAGACCCAGTACTTC. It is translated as CASSLAAATQETQYF.

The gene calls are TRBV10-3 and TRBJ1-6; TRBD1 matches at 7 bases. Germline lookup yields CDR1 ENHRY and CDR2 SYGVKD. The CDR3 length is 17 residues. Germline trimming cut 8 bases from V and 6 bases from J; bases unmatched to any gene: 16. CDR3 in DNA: TGTGCCATCGGACCCCCGGGGGACAGTTCGCTTAATTCACCCCTCCACTTT. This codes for CAIGPPGDSSLNSPLHF.

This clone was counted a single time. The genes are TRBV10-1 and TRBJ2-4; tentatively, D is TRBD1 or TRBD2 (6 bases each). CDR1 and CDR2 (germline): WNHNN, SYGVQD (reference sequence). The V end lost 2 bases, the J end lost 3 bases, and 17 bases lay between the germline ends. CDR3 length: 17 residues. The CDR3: CASSEAVAEGGKNIQYF. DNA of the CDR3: TGCGCCAGCAGTGAGGCGGTAGCGGAGGGGGGCAAAAACATTCAGTACTTC.

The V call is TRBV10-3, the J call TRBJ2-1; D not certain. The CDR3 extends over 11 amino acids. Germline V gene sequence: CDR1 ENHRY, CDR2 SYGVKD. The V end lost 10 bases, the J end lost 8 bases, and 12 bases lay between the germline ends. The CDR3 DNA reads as TGTGCCAGCGCCAAGGGTGATGAGCAGTTCTTC. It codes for CASAKGDEQFF.

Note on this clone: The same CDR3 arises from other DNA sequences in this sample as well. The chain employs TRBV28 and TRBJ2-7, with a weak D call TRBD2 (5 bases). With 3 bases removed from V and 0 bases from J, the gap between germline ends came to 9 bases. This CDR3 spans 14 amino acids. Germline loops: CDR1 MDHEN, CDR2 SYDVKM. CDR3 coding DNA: TGTGCCAGCAGTTTCGAGGGCAGCTCCTACGAGCAGTACTTC. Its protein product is CASSFEGSSYEQYF.

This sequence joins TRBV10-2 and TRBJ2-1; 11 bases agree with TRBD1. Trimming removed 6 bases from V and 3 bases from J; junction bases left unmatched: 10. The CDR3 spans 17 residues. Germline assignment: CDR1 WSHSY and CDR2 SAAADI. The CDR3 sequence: CASSVQTGTGGYNEQFF. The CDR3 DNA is TGCGCCAGCAGCGTACAAACCGGGACAGGGGGCTACAATGAGCAGTTCTTC.

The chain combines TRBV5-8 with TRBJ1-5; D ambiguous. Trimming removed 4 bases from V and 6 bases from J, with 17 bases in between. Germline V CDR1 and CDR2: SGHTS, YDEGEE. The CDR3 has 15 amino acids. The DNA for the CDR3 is TGTGCCAGCAGCGCCGGGCCCCTTACGCCTCAGCCCCAGCATTTT. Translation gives CASSAGPLTPQPQHF.

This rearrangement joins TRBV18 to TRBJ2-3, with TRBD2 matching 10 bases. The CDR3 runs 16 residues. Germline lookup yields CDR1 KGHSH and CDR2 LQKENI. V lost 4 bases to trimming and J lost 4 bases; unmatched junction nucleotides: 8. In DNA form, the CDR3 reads TGTGCCAGCTCACTGGGACTAGCGAAAGGGGCAGATACGCAGTATTTT. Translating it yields CASSLGLAKGADTQYF.

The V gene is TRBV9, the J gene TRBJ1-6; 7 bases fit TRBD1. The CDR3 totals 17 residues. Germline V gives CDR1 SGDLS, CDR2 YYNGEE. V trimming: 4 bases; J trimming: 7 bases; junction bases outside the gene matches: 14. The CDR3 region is CASSLSGAGTENSPLHF. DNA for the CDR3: TGTGCCAGCAGCCTAAGTGGTGCCGGGACAGAAAATTCACCCCTCCACTTT.

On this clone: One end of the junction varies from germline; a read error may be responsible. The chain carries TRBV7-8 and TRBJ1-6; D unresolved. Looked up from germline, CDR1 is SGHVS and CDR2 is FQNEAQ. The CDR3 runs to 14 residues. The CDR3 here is CASSLVSSNSPLHF. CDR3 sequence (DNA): TGTGCCAGCAGCTTAGTGTCCTCTAATTCACCCCTCCACTTT.

The CDR3 nucleotides read TGTGCCAGCAGCTTACCGGGAAATGAAAAACTGTTTTTT. This gives the protein CASSLPGNEKLFF. The chain recombines TRBV13 with TRBJ1-4; D uncertain. V was clipped by 2 bases and J by 5 bases, with 6 bases between them. The length of the CDR3 is 13 residues. From germline, CDR1 is PRHDT and CDR2 FYEKMQ (reference sequence).

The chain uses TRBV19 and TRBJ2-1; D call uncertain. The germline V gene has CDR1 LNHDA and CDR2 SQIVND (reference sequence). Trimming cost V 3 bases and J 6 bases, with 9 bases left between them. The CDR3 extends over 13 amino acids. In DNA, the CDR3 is TGTGCCAGTAGTATCTTCCCGGGCAATGAGCAGTTCTTC. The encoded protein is CASSIFPGNEQFF.

CDR3 coding DNA: TGTGCCAGCAGGGCTTCCCTGGGGGCTAACACTGAAGCTTTCTTT. Translation: CASRASLGANTEAFF. The chain combines TRBV7-9 with TRBJ1-1; TRBD1 might be the D (6 bases). Trimming took 6 bases from V and 2 from J, leaving 16 bases between them. The germline V gene has CDR1 SEHNR and CDR2 FQNEAQ (reference sequence). This CDR3 has 15 residues.

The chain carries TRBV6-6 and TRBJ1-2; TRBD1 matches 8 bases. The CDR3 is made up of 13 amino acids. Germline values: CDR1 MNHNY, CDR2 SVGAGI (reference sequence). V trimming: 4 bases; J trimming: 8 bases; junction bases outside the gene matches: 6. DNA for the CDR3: TGTGCCAGCAGTTTAGACAGGGGCTCGGGCTACACCTTC. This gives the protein CASSLDRGSGYTF.

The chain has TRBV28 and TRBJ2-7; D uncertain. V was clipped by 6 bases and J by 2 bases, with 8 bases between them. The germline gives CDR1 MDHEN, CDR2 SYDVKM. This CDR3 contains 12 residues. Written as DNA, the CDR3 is TGTGCCAGCAGCGATCCCGCCTACGAGCAGTACTTC. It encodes CASSDPAYEQYF.

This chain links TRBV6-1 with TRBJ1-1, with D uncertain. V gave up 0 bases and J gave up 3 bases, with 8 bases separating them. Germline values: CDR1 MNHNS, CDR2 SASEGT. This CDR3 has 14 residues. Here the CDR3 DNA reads TGTGCCAGCAGTGAAGCGGGTATCCACACTGAAGCTTTCTTT. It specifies CASSEAGIHTEAFF.

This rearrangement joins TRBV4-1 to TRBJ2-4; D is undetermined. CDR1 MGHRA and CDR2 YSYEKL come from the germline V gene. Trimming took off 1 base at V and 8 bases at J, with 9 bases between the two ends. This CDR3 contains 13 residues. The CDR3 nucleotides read TGCGCCAGCAGCCAAGGCAAGGGCGACATTCAGTACTTC. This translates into CASSQGKGDIQYF.

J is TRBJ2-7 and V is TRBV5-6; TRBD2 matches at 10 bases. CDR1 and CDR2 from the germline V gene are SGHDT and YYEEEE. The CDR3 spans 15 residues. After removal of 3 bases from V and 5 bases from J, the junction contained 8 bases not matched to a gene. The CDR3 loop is CASSSSGGAWDEQYF. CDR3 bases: TGTGCCAGCAGCTCTAGCGGGGGCGCATGGGACGAGCAGTACTTC.

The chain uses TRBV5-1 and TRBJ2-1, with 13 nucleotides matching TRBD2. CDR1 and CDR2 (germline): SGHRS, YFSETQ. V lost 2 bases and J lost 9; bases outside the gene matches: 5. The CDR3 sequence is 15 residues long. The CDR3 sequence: CASSLLAGGGGEQFF. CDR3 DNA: TGCGCCAGCAGCTTACTAGCGGGAGGGGGCGGTGAGCAGTTCTTC. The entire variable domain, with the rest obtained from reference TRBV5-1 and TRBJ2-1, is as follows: KAGVTQTPRYLIKTRGQQVTLSCSPISGHRSVSWYQQTPGQGLQFLFEYFSETQRNKGNFPGRFSGRQFSNSRSEMNVSTLELGDSALYLCASSLLAGGGGEQFFGPGTRLTVL.

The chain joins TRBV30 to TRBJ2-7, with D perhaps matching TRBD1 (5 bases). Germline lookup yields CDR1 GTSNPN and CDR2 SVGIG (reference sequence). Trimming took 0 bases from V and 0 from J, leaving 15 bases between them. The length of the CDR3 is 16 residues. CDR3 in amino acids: CAWSVPVQGSSYEQYF. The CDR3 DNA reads TGTGCCTGGAGTGTACCGGTCCAGGGAAGCTCCTACGAGCAGTACTTC. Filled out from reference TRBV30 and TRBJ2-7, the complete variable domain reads SQTIHQWPATLVQPVGSPLSLECTVEGTSNPNLYWYRQAAGRGLQLLFYSVGIGQISSEVPQNLSASRPQDRQFILSSKKLLLSDSGFYLCAWSVPVQGSSYEQYFGPGTRLTVT.

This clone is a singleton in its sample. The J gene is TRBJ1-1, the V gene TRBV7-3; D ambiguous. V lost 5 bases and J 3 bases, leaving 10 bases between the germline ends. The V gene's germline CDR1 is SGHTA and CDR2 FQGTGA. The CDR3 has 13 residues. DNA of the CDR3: TGTGCCAGCAGCCAGAGACCTGACACTGAAGCTTTCTTT. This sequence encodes CASSQRPDTEAFF.

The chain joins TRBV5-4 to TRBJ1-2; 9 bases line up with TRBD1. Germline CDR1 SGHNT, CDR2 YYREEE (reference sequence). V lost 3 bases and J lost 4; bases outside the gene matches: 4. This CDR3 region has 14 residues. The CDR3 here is CASSSRQGVYGYTF. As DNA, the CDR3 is TGTGCCAGCAGCTCACGACAGGGGGTCTATGGCTACACCTTC.

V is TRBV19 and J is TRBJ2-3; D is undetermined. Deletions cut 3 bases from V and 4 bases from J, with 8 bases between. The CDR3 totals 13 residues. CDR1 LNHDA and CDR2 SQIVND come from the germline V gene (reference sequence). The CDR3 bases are TGTGCCAGTAGTATCTCCCGTCCAGATACGCAGTATTTT. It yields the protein CASSISRPDTQYF.

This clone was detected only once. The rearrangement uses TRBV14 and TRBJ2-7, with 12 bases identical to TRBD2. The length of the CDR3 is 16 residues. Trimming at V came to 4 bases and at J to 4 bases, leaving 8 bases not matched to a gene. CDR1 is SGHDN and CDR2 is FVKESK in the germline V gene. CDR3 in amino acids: CASSRLAGGGRYEQYF. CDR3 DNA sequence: TGTGCCAGCAGCCGGCTAGCGGGAGGGGGGAGATACGAGCAGTACTTC.

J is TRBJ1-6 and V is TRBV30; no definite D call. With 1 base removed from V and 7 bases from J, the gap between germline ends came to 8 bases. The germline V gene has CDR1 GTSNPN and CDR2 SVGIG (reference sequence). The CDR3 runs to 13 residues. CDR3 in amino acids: CAWSGDGNSPLHF. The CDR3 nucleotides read TGTGCCTGGAGTGGCGATGGAAATTCACCCCTCCACTTT.

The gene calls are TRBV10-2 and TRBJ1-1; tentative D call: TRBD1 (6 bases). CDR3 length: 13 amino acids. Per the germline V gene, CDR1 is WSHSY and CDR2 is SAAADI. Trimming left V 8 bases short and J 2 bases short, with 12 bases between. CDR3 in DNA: TGCGCCAGCGGAGAGGACAGAAACACTGAAGCTTTCTTT. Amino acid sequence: CASGEDRNTEAFF.

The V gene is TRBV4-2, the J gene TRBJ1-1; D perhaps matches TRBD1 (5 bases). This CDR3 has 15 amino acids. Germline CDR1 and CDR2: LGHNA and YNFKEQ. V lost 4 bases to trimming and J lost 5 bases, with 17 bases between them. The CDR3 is CASSPESGITTEAFF. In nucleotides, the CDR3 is TGTGCCAGCAGCCCCGAGTCAGGGATCACTACTGAAGCTTTCTTT.

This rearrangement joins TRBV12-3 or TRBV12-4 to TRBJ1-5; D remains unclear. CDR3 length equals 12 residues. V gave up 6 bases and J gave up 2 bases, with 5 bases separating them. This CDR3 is CASRVGNQPQHF. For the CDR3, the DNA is TGTGCCAGCAGAGTGGGCAATCAGCCCCAGCATTTT.

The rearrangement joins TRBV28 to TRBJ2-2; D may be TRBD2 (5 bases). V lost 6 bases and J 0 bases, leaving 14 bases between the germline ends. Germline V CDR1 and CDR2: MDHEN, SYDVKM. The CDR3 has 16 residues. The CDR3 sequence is CASSWRGGPNTGELFF. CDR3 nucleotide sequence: TGTGCCAGCAGCTGGAGAGGAGGTCCGAACACCGGGGAGCTGTTTTTT. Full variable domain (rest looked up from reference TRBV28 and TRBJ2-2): DVKVTQSSRYLVKRTGEKVFLECVQDMDHENMFWYRQDPGLGLRLIYFSYDVKMKEKGDIPEGYSVSREKKERFSLILESASTNQTSMYLCASSWRGGPNTGELFFGEGSRLTVL.